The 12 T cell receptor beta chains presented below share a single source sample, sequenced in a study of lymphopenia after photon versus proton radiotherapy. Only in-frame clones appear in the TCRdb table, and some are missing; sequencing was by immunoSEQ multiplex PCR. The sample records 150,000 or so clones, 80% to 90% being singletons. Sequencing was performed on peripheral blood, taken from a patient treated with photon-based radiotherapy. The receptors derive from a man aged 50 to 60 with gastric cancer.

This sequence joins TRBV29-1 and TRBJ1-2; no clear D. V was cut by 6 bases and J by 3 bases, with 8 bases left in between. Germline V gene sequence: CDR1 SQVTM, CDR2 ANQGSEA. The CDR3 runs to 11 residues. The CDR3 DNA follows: TGCAGCGTAAGGGAGGACTATGGCTACACCTTC. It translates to CSVREDYGYTF.

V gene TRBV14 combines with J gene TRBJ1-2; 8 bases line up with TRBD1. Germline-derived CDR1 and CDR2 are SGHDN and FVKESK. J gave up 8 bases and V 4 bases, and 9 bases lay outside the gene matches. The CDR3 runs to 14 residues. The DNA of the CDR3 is TGTGCCAGCAGCCCCGGACAGGGTTCTTGGGGCTACACCTTC. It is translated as CASSPGQGSWGYTF. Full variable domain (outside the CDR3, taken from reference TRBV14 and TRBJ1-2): EAGVTQFPSHSVIEKGQTVTLRCDPISGHDNLYWYRRVMGKEIKFLLHFVKESKQDESGMPNNRFLAERTGGTYSTLKVQPAELEDSGVYFCASSPGQGSWGYTFGSGTRLTVV.

DNA for the CDR3: TGTGCCAGCAGCTTAGGTTGGGGGGGCTACGAGCAGTACTTC. Its translation: CASSLGWGGYEQYF. V and J are TRBV7-2 and TRBJ2-7, with TRBD2 identical over 7 bases. Germline V lookup: CDR1 SGHTA, CDR2 FQGNSA. The CDR3 is made up of 14 amino acids. Trimming at V came to 1 base and at J to 3 bases, leaving 3 bases not matched to a gene. Using reference TRBV7-2 and TRBJ2-7 for the parts outside the CDR3, the full variable domain is GAGVSQSPSNKVTEKGKDVELRCDPISGHTALYWYRQSLGQGLEFLIYFQGNSAPDKSGLPSDRFSAERTGGSVSTLTIQRTQQEDSAVYLCASSLGWGGYEQYFGPGTRLTVT.

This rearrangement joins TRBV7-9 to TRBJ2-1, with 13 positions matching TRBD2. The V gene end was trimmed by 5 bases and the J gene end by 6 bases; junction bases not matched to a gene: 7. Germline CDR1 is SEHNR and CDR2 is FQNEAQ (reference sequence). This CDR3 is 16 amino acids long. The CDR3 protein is CASSQPLAGGGNEQFF. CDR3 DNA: TGTGCCAGCAGCCAACCACTAGCGGGAGGGGGCAATGAGCAGTTCTTC.

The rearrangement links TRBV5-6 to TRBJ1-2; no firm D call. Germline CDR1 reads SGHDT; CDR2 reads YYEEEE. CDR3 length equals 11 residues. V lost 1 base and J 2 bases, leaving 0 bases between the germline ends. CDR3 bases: TGTGCCAGCAGCTTGAACTATGGCTACACCTTC. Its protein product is CASSLNYGYTF.

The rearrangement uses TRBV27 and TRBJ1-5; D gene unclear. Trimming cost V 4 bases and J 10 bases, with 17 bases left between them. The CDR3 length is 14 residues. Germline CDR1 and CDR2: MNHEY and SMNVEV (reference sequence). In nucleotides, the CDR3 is TGTGCCAGCAGTTCCGGACCCCCTATGAGTCCCCAGCATTTT. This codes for CASSSGPPMSPQHF.

The CDR3 loop reads CASSSRKLAGEETQYF. CDR3 sequence (DNA): TGCGCCAGCAGCTCGAGGAAACTAGCGGGAGAGGAGACCCAGTACTTC. J is TRBJ2-5 and V is TRBV5-1, with TRBD2 matching 11 bases. This CDR3 is 16 amino acids long. The germline gives CDR1 SGHRS, CDR2 YFSETQ. J was trimmed by 5 bases and V by 3 bases; bases with no gene match: 9.

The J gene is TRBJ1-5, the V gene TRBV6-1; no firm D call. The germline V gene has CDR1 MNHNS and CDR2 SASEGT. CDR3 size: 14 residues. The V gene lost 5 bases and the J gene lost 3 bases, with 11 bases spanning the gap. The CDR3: CASSTRTDNQPQHF. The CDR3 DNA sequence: TGTGCCAGCAGTACCAGGACCGACAATCAGCCCCAGCATTTT.

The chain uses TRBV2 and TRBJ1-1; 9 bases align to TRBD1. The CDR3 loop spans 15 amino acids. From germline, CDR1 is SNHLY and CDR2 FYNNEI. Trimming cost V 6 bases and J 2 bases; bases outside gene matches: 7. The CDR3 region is CASSRQGVPNTEAFF. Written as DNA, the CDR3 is TGTGCCAGCAGCAGACAGGGGGTACCTAACACTGAAGCTTTCTTT.

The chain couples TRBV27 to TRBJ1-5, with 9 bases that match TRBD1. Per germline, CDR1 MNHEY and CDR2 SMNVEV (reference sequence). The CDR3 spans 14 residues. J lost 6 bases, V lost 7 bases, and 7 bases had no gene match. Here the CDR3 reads CASKGTGRSQPQHF. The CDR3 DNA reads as TGTGCCAGCAAGGGGACAGGGCGGTCTCAGCCCCAGCATTTT.

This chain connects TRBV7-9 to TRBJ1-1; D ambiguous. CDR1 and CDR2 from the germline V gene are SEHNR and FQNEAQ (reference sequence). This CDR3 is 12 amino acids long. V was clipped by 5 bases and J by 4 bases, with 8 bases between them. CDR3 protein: CASSQSSTEAFF. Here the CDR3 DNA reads TGTGCCAGCAGCCAATCGTCCACTGAAGCTTTCTTT.

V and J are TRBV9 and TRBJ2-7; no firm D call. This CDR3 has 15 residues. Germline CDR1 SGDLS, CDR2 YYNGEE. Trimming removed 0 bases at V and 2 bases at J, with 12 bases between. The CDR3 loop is CASSVGGVATYEQYF. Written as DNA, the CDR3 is TGTGCCAGCAGCGTAGGAGGAGTGGCGACCTACGAGCAGTACTTC.